These 25 T cell receptor beta chains originate from one sample sequenced in a study of blood T cell repertoires in COVID-19. The table came from immunoSEQ multiplex PCR; TCRdb's copy has only in-frame clones and leaves some out. The data contain around 290,000 clones, approximately 90% of them singletons. The source material was peripheral blood. These receptors were taken from a woman aged 25 to 39 with COVID-19, enrolled during active disease.

The chain is built from TRBV7-9 and TRBJ2-5, with TRBD1 identical over 8 bases. Germline-derived CDR1 and CDR2 are SEHNR and FQNEAQ (reference sequence). The CDR3 consists of 14 residues. V gave up 5 bases and J gave up 1 base; unmatched junction bases: 3. CDR3 amino acids: CASSRTGPQETQYF. The CDR3, as DNA: TGTGCCAGCAGCCGGACAGGGCCCCAAGAGACCCAGTACTTC.

This clone was seen a single time. The chain recombines TRBV5-1 with TRBJ2-5, with 10 bases identical to TRBD1. Germline V gives CDR1 SGHRS, CDR2 YFSETQ. Trimming at V came to 3 bases and at J to 5 bases, leaving 7 bases not matched to a gene. The CDR3 loop spans 15 amino acids. The CDR3 DNA follows: TGCGCCAGCAGCTCCGGACAGGGGGTTTGGGAGACCCAGTACTTC. It codes for CASSSGQGVWETQYF.

V is TRBV5-1 and J is TRBJ2-1, with D perhaps matching TRBD2 (6 bases). The germline V gene encodes CDR1 SGHRS and CDR2 YFSETQ. V was pared by 4 bases and J by 5 bases, with 25 bases between. This CDR3 has 18 residues. The chain's CDR3 is CASSPDRAGTKGNNEQFF. The DNA for the CDR3 is TGCGCCAGCAGCCCCGACCGGGCGGGAACCAAAGGTAACAATGAGCAGTTCTTC.

On this clone itself: A read error may produce the germline difference seen at one junction end. The chain employs TRBV25-1 and TRBJ1-4, with a tentative D call TRBD1 (5 bases). CDR1 and CDR2 (germline): MGHDK, SYGVNS. This CDR3 contains 13 residues. The CDR3 is CASSRDNNGKLFF. In nucleotides, the CDR3 is TGTGCCAGCAGCAGGGATAATAATGGAAAACTGTTTTTT.

As concerns this clone: One junction end does not reproduce the germline sequence, and a read error may be involved. The chain employs TRBV28 and TRBJ2-1, with 9 bases lining up with TRBD1. There are 15 residues in the CDR3. Germline CDR1 MDHEN, CDR2 SYDVKM. This CDR3 reads CAGSYGTGFYNEQFF. In DNA, the CDR3 is TGTGCCGGCAGTTACGGGACAGGGTTTTACAATGAGCAGTTCTTC.

In its sample, this clone was seen a few times. The chain is built from TRBV11-2 and TRBJ1-2; weak D call: TRBD1 (5 bases). Between the trimmed V and J ends, which lost 0 bases and 7 bases, there was a span of 9 bases. This CDR3 is built from 13 residues. CDR1 SGHAT and CDR2 FQNNGV come from the germline V gene. The CDR3 bases are TGTGCCAGCAGCTTAGATCGGACACCTGGCTACACCTTC. It encodes CASSLDRTPGYTF.

V is TRBV6-5 and J is TRBJ1-1; D possibly corresponds to TRBD1 (6 bases). This CDR3 spans 15 amino acids. Trimming stripped 4 bases from V and 5 bases from J, with 17 bases between. Germline assignment: CDR1 MNHEY and CDR2 SVGAGI. CDR3 region: CASSSQGGAGTEAFF. The CDR3 DNA reads as TGTGCCAGCAGTTCACAGGGAGGAGCGGGAACTGAAGCTTTCTTT.

The gene calls are TRBV28 and TRBJ1-2; 8 nucleotides align to TRBD1. The CDR3 totals 13 residues. The germline V gene encodes CDR1 MDHEN and CDR2 SYDVKM. The trim removed 7 bases at V and 8 bases at J, leaving 9 bases unmatched. The CDR3 is CASNVQGAGGYTF. The CDR3 nucleotides are TGTGCCAGCAATGTGCAGGGGGCCGGGGGCTACACCTTC.

This clone has only one observation. The rearrangement links TRBV30 to TRBJ1-3; possibly TRBD1 for D (5 bases). The length of the CDR3 is 13 residues. Trimming took 0 bases from V and 2 from J, leaving 5 bases between them. Germline-derived CDR1 and CDR2 are GTSNPN and SVGIG (reference sequence). CDR3 in DNA: TGTGCCTGGAGTGTGGGGCCTGGAAACACCATATATTTT. Translated, it gives CAWSVGPGNTIYF.

V gene TRBV6-5 combines with J gene TRBJ2-3; D unclear. The CDR3 sequence is 12 residues long. V dropped 4 bases and J dropped 6 bases, with 8 bases sitting between them. CDR1 and CDR2 from the germline V gene are MNHEY and SVGAGI. CDR3: CASSFYSDTQYF. CDR3 DNA sequence: TGTGCCAGCAGTTTCTACTCCGATACGCAGTATTTT.

V is TRBV6-5 and J is TRBJ2-7; D unresolved. V lost 2 bases to trimming and J lost 1 base, with 6 bases between them. Per the germline V gene, CDR1 is MNHEY and CDR2 is SVGAGI. The CDR3 has 13 amino acids. The CDR3: CASSYPDSYEQYF. DNA for the CDR3: TGTGCCAGCAGTTACCCAGATTCCTACGAGCAGTACTTC.

This chain joins TRBV6-5 and TRBJ1-2; D gene unclear. The length of the CDR3 is 15 residues. Germline V gene data show CDR1 as MNHEY and CDR2 as SVGAGI. With 5 bases removed from V and 1 base from J, the gap between germline ends came to 14 bases. The CDR3 loop is CASSPRRSLNYGYTF. The CDR3 DNA follows: TGTGCCAGCAGTCCCCGACGGAGCCTTAACTATGGCTACACCTTC.

The chain is built from TRBV10-2 and TRBJ2-7; 11 positions agree with TRBD2. Germline CDR1 is WSHSY and CDR2 is SAAADI. This CDR3 region has 14 residues. V lost 3 bases to trimming and J lost 6 bases; unmatched junction nucleotides: 4. For the CDR3, the DNA is TGCGCCAGCAGTGAAATTACTAGCGGGAGCGAGCAGTACTTC. Translation gives CASSEITSGSEQYF.

The V and J genes are TRBV5-1 and TRBJ2-2; possible D gene TRBD1, 5 bases. The CDR3 totals 16 residues. The V gene's germline CDR1 is SGHRS and CDR2 YFSETQ. Trimming took off 4 bases at V and 4 bases at J, with 17 bases between the two ends. The CDR3 DNA reads TGCGCCAGCAGCGCCCGCCAGGGCCAGGGCACCGGGGAGCTGTTTTTT. As protein: CASSARQGQGTGELFF.

The V call is TRBV5-1, the J call TRBJ2-3; D is undetermined. In germline, CDR1 is SGHRS, CDR2 YFSETQ. Trimming took off 2 bases at V and 0 bases at J, with 10 bases between the two ends. CDR3 size: 15 residues. CDR3 in DNA: TGCGCCAGCAGCTTTGAGAGCGTGAGCACAGATACGCAGTATTTT. It translates to CASSFESVSTDTQYF. Looking up the rest from reference TRBV5-1 and TRBJ2-3 gives the full variable domain: KAGVTQTPRYLIKTRGQQVTLSCSPISGHRSVSWYQQTPGQGLQFLFEYFSETQRNKGNFPGRFSGRQFSNSRSEMNVSTLELGDSALYLCASSFESVSTDTQYFGPGTRLTVL.

This sequence joins TRBV2 and TRBJ1-5; perhaps TRBD1 as D (5 bases). Per the germline V gene, CDR1 is SNHLY and CDR2 is FYNNEI. The CDR3 loop spans 13 amino acids. Trimming shortened V by 5 bases and J by 7 bases, and 12 bases separated the two germline ends. The CDR3 DNA follows: TGTGCCAGCAGTCGGACGGGGGGACAGCCCCAGCATTTT. It encodes CASSRTGGQPQHF.

The rearrangement uses TRBV3-1 (or the pseudogene TRBV3-2) and TRBJ2-1; 8 bases map to TRBD2. V shed 5 bases, J shed 5 bases, and the junction held 8 bases outside the gene matches. The CDR3 loop spans 15 amino acids. Germline CDR1 is LGHDT and CDR2 is YNNKEL (reference sequence). The CDR3 is CASSYRPAGDNEQFF. CDR3 nucleotide sequence: TGTGCCAGCAGCTACCGGCCAGCGGGAGACAATGAGCAGTTCTTC.

CDR3 amino acids: CASSTGQDGNQPQHF. The CDR3 nucleotides read TGTGCCAGCAGTACCGGACAGGACGGGAATCAGCCCCAGCATTTT. The chain recombines TRBV27 with TRBJ1-5; 7 bases are a match to TRBD1. The CDR3 is 15 residues long. Germline loops: CDR1 MNHEY, CDR2 SMNVEV (reference sequence). V dropped 5 bases and J dropped 4; count of bases not matched to a gene: 8.

The chain combines TRBV6-4 with TRBJ1-1; D remains unclear. The CDR3 loop spans 13 amino acids. V lost 5 bases and J 1 base, leaving 8 bases between the germline ends. Germline-derived CDR1 and CDR2 are MRHNA and SNTAGT. The CDR3 region is CASSSTPNTEAFF. CDR3 bases: TGTGCCAGCAGTAGTACACCGAACACTGAAGCTTTCTTT.

Here the CDR3 reads CASSDPTGGMSTEAFF. For the CDR3, the DNA is TGTGCCAGCAGCGACCCGACAGGGGGCATGAGCACTGAAGCTTTCTTT. This chain links TRBV13 with TRBJ1-1; 10 positions agree with TRBD1. V shed 5 bases and J 4 bases; nucleotides not matched to a gene: 10. The germline gives CDR1 PRHDT, CDR2 FYEKMQ (reference sequence). The CDR3 runs 16 residues.

This clone was observed a handful of times. The chain couples TRBV6-5 to TRBJ2-2, with a possible D match to TRBD1 (6 bases). Trimming took off 9 bases at V and 2 bases at J, with 10 bases between the two ends. This CDR3 is 13 amino acids long. CDR1 is MNHEY and CDR2 is SVGAGI in the germline V gene. CDR3 loop: CASRTVNTGELFF. The CDR3 DNA reads as TGTGCCAGTAGGACAGTCAACACCGGGGAGCTGTTTTTT.

V is TRBV12-3 or TRBV12-4 and J is TRBJ2-5; D uncertain. V was pared by 6 bases and J by 4 bases, with 6 bases between. There are 11 residues in the CDR3. In DNA, the CDR3 is TGTGCCAGCAGCTCAGTAGAGACCCAGTACTTC. Residues: CASSSVETQYF.

The V call is TRBV18, the J call TRBJ1-2; 9 nucleotides match TRBD1. V lost 3 bases and J lost 7; bases outside the gene matches: 9. The length of the CDR3 is 15 residues. The germline V gene encodes CDR1 KGHSH and CDR2 LQKENI. This chain's CDR3 is CASSPTGGTEAGYTF. CDR3 nucleotide sequence: TGTGCCAGCTCACCGACAGGGGGTACAGAGGCTGGCTACACCTTC.

The chain uses TRBV6-4 and TRBJ2-6, with 10 positions matching TRBD1. Trimming at V came to 7 bases and at J to 4 bases, leaving 7 bases not matched to a gene. Germline V gene data show CDR1 as MRHNA and CDR2 as SNTAGT. This CDR3 spans 16 amino acids. CDR3 residues: CASTDGTGDGANVLTF. The CDR3 coding sequence is TGTGCCAGCACGGACGGGACAGGGGACGGGGCCAACGTCCTGACTTTC.

V usage is TRBV5-1 and J usage is TRBJ2-1; D is undetermined. CDR3 length: 13 amino acids. Trimming cost V 4 bases and J 8 bases, with 13 bases left between them. Germline loops: CDR1 SGHRS, CDR2 YFSETQ. The CDR3 DNA reads TGCGCCAGCAGCCTAGACGGATCCTATGAGCAGTTCTTC. It yields the protein CASSLDGSYEQFF.